This T cell receptor beta chain originates from a study of control samples from healthy donors and cancer patients. CDR1 and CDR2 (germline): MNHEY, SMNVEV (reference sequence). This CDR3 is built from 16 residues. Trimming at V came to 6 bases and at J to 7 bases, leaving 12 bases not matched to a gene. Only in-frame clones appear in the TCRdb table, and some are missing; sequencing was by immunoSEQ multiplex PCR. The sample has 95,000 to 150,000 clones, about nine tenths seen once. The V call is TRBV27, the J call TRBJ1-6; TRBD1 matches 7 bases. The sample was blood. The origin of this receptor is a man aged 35 to 55 in good health. This chain's CDR3 is CASSQRGTAVNSPLHF. For the CDR3, the DNA is TGTGCCAGCAGCCAGCGAGGGACAGCAGTAAATTCACCCCTCCACTTT.